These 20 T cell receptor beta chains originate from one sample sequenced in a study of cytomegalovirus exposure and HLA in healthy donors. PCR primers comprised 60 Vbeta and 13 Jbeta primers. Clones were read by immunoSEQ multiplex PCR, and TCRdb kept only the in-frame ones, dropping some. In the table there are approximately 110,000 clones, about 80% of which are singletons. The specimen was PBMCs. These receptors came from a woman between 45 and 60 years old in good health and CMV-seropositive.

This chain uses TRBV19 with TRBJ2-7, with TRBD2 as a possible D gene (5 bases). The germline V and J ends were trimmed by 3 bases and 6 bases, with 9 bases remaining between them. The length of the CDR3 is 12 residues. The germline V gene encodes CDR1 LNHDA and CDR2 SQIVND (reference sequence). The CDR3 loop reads CASSMARGEQYF. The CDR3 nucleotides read TGTGCCAGTAGTATGGCTCGGGGCGAGCAGTACTTC.

The CDR3 loop is CASSYSKGATGELFF. CDR3 DNA sequence: TGTGCCAGCAGTTACTCGAAGGGGGCCACCGGGGAGCTGTTTTTT. V gene TRBV6-6 combines with J gene TRBJ2-2; 7 positions agree with TRBD1. With V trimmed by 0 bases and J by 4 bases, 2 bases remained unmatched. Germline lookup yields CDR1 MNHNY and CDR2 SVGAGI (reference sequence). This CDR3 is built from 15 residues.

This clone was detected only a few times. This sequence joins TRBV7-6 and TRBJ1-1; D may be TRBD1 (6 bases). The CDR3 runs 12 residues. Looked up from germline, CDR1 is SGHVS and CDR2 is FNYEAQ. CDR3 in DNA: TGTGCTACAGGACGGGGGGGCGCTGAAGCTTTCTTT. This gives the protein CATGRGGAEAFF.

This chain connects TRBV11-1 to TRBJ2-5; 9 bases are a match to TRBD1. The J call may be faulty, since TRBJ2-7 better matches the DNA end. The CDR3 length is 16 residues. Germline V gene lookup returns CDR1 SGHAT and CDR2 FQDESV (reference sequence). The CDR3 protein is CASSKDRGASGYEQYF. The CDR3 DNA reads TGTGCCAGCAGCAAGGACAGGGGCGCTTCGGGGTACGAGCAGTACTTC.

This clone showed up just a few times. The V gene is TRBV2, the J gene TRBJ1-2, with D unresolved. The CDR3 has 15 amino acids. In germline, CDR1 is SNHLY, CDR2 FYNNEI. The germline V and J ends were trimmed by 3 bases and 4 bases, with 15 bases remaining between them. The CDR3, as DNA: TGTGCCAGCAGTGAGCGTGGAGCCCTAGGCTATGGCTACACCTTC. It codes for CASSERGALGYGYTF.

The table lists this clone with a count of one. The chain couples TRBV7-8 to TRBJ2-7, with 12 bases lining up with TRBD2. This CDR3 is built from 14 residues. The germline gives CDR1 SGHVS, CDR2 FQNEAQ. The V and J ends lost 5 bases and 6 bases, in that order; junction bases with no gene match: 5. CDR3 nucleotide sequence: TGTGCCAGCAGCCTGACTAGCGGGAGAGGCGAGCAGTACTTC. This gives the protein CASSLTSGRGEQYF.

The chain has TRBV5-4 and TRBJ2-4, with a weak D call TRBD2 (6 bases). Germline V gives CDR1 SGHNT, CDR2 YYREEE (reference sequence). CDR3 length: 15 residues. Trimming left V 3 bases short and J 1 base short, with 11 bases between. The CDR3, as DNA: TGTGCCAGCAGCTACACTAGCAGTGCCAAAAACATTCAGTACTTC. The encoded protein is CASSYTSSAKNIQYF.

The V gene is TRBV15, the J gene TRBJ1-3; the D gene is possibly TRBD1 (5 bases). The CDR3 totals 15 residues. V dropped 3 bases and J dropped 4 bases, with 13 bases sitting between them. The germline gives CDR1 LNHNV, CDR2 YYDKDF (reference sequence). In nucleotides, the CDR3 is TGTGCCACCAGCAGCAGGCGGGGGAGAGGAAACACCATATATTTT. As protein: CATSSRRGRGNTIYF.

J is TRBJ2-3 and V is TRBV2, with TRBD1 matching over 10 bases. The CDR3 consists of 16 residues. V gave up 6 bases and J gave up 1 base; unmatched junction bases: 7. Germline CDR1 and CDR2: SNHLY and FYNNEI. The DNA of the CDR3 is TGTGCCAGCAGGAAGACAGGGGGCGCAGGCACAGATACGCAGTATTTT. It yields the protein CASRKTGGAGTDTQYF.

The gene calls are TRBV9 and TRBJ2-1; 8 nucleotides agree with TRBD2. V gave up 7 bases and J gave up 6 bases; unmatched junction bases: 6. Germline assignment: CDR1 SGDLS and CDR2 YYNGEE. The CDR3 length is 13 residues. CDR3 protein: CASSIAGCNEQFF. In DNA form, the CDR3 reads TGTGCCAGCTCCATAGCGGGATGCAATGAGCAGTTCTTC.

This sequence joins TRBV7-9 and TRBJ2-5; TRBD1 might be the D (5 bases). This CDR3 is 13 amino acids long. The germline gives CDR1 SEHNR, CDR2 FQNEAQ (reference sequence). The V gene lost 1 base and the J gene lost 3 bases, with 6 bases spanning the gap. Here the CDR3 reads CASSLVGEETQYF. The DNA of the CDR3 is TGTGCCAGCAGCTTAGTAGGGGAAGAGACCCAGTACTTC.

CDR3 residues: CASSSGRGQGAYEQYF. CDR3 DNA: TGCGCCAGCAGCTCGGGCCGGGGACAGGGAGCCTACGAGCAGTACTTC. J is TRBJ2-7 and V is TRBV5-1, with 9 bases identical to TRBD1. This CDR3 spans 16 amino acids. The V segment lost 3 bases and the J segment 2 bases; nucleotides outside the gene matches: 9. Germline values: CDR1 SGHRS, CDR2 YFSETQ.

This chain's CDR3 is CASSERRGLNEQFF. CDR3 sequence (DNA): TGTGCCAGCAGTGAACGAAGGGGGCTTAATGAGCAGTTCTTC. This chain joins TRBV2 and TRBJ2-1; 7 bases align to TRBD1. The trim removed 2 bases at V and 7 bases at J, leaving 5 bases unmatched. CDR1 and CDR2 from the germline V gene are SNHLY and FYNNEI. This CDR3 contains 14 residues.

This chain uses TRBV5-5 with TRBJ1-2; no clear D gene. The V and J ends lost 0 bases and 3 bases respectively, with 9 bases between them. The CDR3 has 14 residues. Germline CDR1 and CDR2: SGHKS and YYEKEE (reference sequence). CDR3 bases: TGTGCCAGCAGCTTGGCCGAGGGTGACTATGGCTACACCTTC. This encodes CASSLAEGDYGYTF.

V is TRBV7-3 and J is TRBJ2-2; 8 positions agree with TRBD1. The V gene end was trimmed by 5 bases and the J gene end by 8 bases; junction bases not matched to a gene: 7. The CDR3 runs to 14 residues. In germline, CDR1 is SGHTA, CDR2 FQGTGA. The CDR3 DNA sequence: TGTGCCAGCAGCGCCAACAGGGGGACTGGGGAGCTGTTTTTT. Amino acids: CASSANRGTGELFF.

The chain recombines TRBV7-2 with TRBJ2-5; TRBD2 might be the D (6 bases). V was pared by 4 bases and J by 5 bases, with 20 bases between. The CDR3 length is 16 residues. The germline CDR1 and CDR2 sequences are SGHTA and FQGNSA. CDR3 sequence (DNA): TGTGCCAGCAGCTCACCCCTCGGGGGTTGGATTGAGACCCAGTACTTC. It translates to CASSSPLGGWIETQYF.

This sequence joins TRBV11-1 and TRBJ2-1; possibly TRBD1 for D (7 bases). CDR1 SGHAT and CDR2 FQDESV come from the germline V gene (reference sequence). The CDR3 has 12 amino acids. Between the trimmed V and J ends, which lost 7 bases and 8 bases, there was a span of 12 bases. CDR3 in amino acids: CASTSRGDEQFF. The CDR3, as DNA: TGTGCCAGCACCTCCAGGGGGGATGAGCAGTTCTTC.

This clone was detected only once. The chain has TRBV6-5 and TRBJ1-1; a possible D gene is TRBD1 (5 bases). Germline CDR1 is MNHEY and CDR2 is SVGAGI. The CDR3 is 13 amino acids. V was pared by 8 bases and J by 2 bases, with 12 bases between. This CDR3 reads CASARQFNTEAFF. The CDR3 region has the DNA TGTGCCAGCGCCCGACAGTTCAACACTGAAGCTTTCTTT.

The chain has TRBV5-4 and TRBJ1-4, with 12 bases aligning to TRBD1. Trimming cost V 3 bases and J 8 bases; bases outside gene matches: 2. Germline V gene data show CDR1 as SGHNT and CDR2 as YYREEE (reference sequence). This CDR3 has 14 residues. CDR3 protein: CASSWDRGLEKLFF. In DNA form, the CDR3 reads TGTGCCAGCAGCTGGGACAGGGGGCTAGAAAAACTGTTTTTT.

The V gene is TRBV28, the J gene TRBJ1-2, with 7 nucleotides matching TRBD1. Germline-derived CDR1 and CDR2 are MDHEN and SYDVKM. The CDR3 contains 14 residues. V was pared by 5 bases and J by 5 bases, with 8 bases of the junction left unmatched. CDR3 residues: CASSPTGRGYGYTF. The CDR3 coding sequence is TGTGCCAGCAGTCCCACAGGCAGGGGGTATGGCTACACCTTC.